The clone carrying this T cell receptor beta chain has only a few counts. These data are taken from a study of cytomegalovirus exposure and HLA in healthy donors. Between the trimmed V and J ends, which lost 6 bases and 2 bases, there was a span of 8 bases. Germline V CDR1 and CDR2: MNHEY, SVGAGI. The CDR3 runs to 14 residues. 60 Vbeta and 13 Jbeta primers were used in PCR. The authors' processing: Later, an analysis found 65 million to 85 million unique TCR beta chains, and 8.5 million to 14 million of these were shared. Clones were sequenced by immunoSEQ multiplex PCR, and TCRdb holds only the in-frame ones, with some missing. V, J and clone size are taken as reported in that table, and D and trimming were inferred from the DNA itself. The data contain roughly 73,000 clones, 75% to 80% of them seen just once; the ten biggest clones take up roughly 3.5%.

The rearrangement joins TRBV6-5 to TRBJ1-6; D not resolved. This receptor was identified in a man aged 35 to 55 in good health and CMV-seronegative. The source material was PBMCs. The CDR3 sequence: CASSRLTYNSPLHF. The DNA of the CDR3 is TGTGCCAGCAGCCGGTTAACCTATAATTCACCCCTCCACTTT.